The 8 T cell receptor beta chains given below trace back to one sample, sequenced in a study of siplizumab effects on memory and regulatory T cells (dated by TCRdb to about 2019). Library preparation was by the immunoSEQ multiplex PCR assay. As stored in TCRdb, this immuneACCESS dataset retains in-frame rearrangements with V and J assigned. A fraction of the clones does not appear; measured against another copy, unresolved V genes explain less than half of the discrepancy, and the remainder lacks a known reason. This sample is represented by around 120,000 clones; less than 95% of them were singletons. The top ten hold under 2% of the sample. Sequencing was performed on non-Treg CD4+ T cells sorted from blood. Interpreted using the paper, the cell subset or site label stands for: FACS-sorted unstimulated CD4+ non-regulatory T cells. The source is a human donor in good health.

This clone turned up a few times. The chain joins TRBV6-1 to TRBJ2-5; TRBD2 agrees at 12 bases. Germline V gene sequence: CDR1 MNHNS, CDR2 SASEGT. Trimming cost V 2 bases and J 4 bases; bases outside gene matches: 2. The CDR3 loop spans 15 amino acids. CDR3 coding DNA: TGTGCCAGCAGTGAACTAGCGGGGGGGCCAGAGACCCAGTACTTC. The encoded protein is CASSELAGGPETQYF.

The chain employs TRBV19 and TRBJ1-1; D ambiguous. The CDR3 loop spans 16 amino acids. Trimming shortened V by 4 bases and J by 12 bases, and 27 bases separated the two germline ends. The V gene's germline CDR1 is LNHDA and CDR2 SQIVND (reference sequence). The CDR3, as DNA: TGTGCCAGTAGTAGGGAGTCATTCCCTTCTCGCCTCGGGACTTTCTTT. This gives the protein CASSRESFPSRLGTFF.

The chain couples TRBV4-1 to TRBJ2-3; D not certain. Germline assignment: CDR1 MGHRA and CDR2 YSYEKL. This CDR3 region has 14 residues. V was shortened by 2 bases and J by 4 bases, with 10 bases between the two germline ends. CDR3 region: CASSQWPVADTQYF. The CDR3 nucleotides are TGCGCCAGCAGCCAATGGCCCGTCGCAGATACGCAGTATTTT.

The chain recombines TRBV2 with TRBJ1-1, with 8 bases fitting TRBD1. With 10 bases clipped from V and 2 bases from J, the junction kept 15 bases outside the gene matches. Germline CDR1 and CDR2: SNHLY and FYNNEI. The CDR3 spans 16 residues. The chain's CDR3 is CANYPGTGGINTEAFF. The CDR3 DNA reads as TGTGCCAACTACCCCGGGACAGGCGGTATCAACACTGAAGCTTTCTTT.

V and J are TRBV2 and TRBJ2-5, with D hard to call. The V and J ends lost 7 bases and 2 bases respectively, with 14 bases between them. Germline CDR1 SNHLY, CDR2 FYNNEI. The CDR3 runs to 14 residues. Written as DNA, the CDR3 is TGTGCCAGCACCCGAACCAGGCTTCAAGAGACCCAGTACTTC. This codes for CASTRTRLQETQYF.

The J gene is TRBJ1-1, the V gene TRBV6-6, with 11 bases aligning to TRBD1. CDR3 size: 15 residues. Germline V gene lookup returns CDR1 MNHNY and CDR2 SVGAGI (reference sequence). V lost 5 bases and J lost 5; bases outside the gene matches: 7. CDR3 DNA: TGTGCCAGCAGTGGACCGGGACAGGGGGGGACTGAAGCTTTCTTT. Translating it yields CASSGPGQGGTEAFF.

This clone was seen only once. The chain combines TRBV2 with TRBJ1-2; a possible D gene is TRBD1 (5 bases). There are 14 residues in the CDR3. V lost 6 bases to trimming and J lost 7 bases, with 18 bases between them. Germline V gene lookup returns CDR1 SNHLY and CDR2 FYNNEI. The CDR3 DNA reads as TGTGCCAGCAGCAGCCGGGGGATAGGTGGTGGCTACACCTTC. It yields the protein CASSSRGIGGGYTF.

This sequence joins TRBV5-4 and TRBJ2-5; 9 bases match TRBD1. This CDR3 is built from 14 residues. V dropped 3 bases and J dropped 4; count of bases not matched to a gene: 4. CDR1 and CDR2 from the germline V gene are SGHNT and YYREEE (reference sequence). The CDR3 protein is CASSSRTGAETQYF. The CDR3 DNA is TGTGCCAGCAGCTCCAGGACAGGGGCAGAGACCCAGTACTTC.